The text below deals with one TCR beta chain. Patients from Seattle were sampled longitudinally, starting during active infection. The data were taken from a study of blood T cell repertoires in COVID-19. Overall study: Both acute and convalescent COVID-19 samples were obtained from the United States, Italy and Spain. PBMCs, B-cell-depleted T cells, or T cells provided the cDNA or gDNA that made up the material.

Here immunoSEQ multiplex PCR was the method, and the copy in TCRdb shows in-frame clones only, minus some. The sample has hundreds of thousands of clones; about 88% are singletons. Sequenced: peripheral blood. The clonotype was recovered from a woman between 65 and 79 years old with COVID-19, enrolled during active disease.

The CDR3 DNA follows: TGTGCCAGTAGTATACCCTTGACGGAGAATCAGCCCCAGCATTTT. This codes for CASSIPLTENQPQHF. This chain connects TRBV19 to TRBJ1-5; D is undetermined. Germline CDR1 LNHDA, CDR2 SQIVND (reference sequence). CDR3 size: 15 residues. Trimming removed 2 bases from V and 4 bases from J, with 12 bases in between.